This T cell receptor (beta chain) was captured by sequencing in a study of cytomegalovirus exposure and HLA in healthy donors. There are 18 residues in the CDR3. The germline V gene has CDR1 SSHAT and CDR2 FNYEAQ (reference sequence). Study results and limitations: Cytomegalovirus status, reportedly, was diagnosed with high specificity and sensitivity by the classifier.

60 Vbeta and 13 Jbeta primers were used in PCR. TCRdb's table, derived via immunoSEQ multiplex PCR, lists solely in-frame clones and lacks some. The sample lists 190,000 or so clones, around 83% occurring once. Comment on this clone: The antigen is undetermined. Germline and junction disagree at one end, which may indicate a read error.

V usage is TRBV7-7 and J usage is TRBJ2-5; 8 bases line up with TRBD2. The TCR was taken from a man aged 50-59 years in good health and CMV-seronegative. Sequencing was performed on PBMCs. The CDR3 sequence is CASSLAPYSGGEKETQYF. The CDR3 DNA sequence: TGTGCTAGCAGCTTAGCCCCCTACTCGGGGGGGGAAAAAGAGACCCAGTACTTC.